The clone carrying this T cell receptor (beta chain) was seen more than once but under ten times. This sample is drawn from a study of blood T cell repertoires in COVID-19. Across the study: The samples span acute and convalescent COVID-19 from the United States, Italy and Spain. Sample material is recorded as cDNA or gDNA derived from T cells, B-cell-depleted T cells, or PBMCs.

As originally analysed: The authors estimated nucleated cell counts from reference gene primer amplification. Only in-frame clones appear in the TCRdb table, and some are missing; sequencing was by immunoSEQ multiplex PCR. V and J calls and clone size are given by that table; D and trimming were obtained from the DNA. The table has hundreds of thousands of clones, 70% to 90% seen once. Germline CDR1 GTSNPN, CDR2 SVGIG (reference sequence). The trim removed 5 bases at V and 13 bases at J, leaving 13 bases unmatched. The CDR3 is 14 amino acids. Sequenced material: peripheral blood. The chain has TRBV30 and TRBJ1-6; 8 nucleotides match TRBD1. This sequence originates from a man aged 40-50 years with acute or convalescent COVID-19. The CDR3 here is CAWGTGTGNWPLHF. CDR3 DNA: TGTGCCTGGGGAACCGGGACAGGAAATTGGCCCCTCCACTTT.